This TCR beta chain stems from a study of blood T cells in healthy people across ages. For the second PCR, which ran for roughly 7 to 11 cycles, a sample-barcoded 5' primer and a J-beta primer mix were used. TCRdb itself ran the 5' RACE reads through MiXCR, one entry per CDR3 protein. In the table there are some 550,000 distinct CDR3 sequences, 45% to 55% of which are singletons. This clonotype was detected many times. Trimming removed 5 bases at V and 1 base at J, with 8 bases between. The CDR3 extends over 13 amino acids. Per germline, CDR1 MNHNY and CDR2 SVGAGI (reference sequence). The chain is built from TRBV6-6 and TRBJ1-2; tentative D call: TRBD1 (5 bases). Sequencing used blood. The source of this sequence is a man older than 75 in good health. CDR3 amino acids: CASSQTDNYGYTF. For the CDR3, the DNA is TGTGCCAGCAGTCAGACAGATAACTATGGCTACACCTTC.